The rows below give T cell receptor beta chains drawn from one sample of a study of blood T cells in healthy people across ages. One entry per CDR3 protein results from TCRdb running MiXCR on the 5' RACE reads. Of around 400,000 distinct CDR3 sequences detected, roughly half appear once; the ten largest clones hold about 54%. Sequencing used blood. These receptors were obtained from a man aged 60-69 years in good health. CDR3s include the opening cysteine and the closing phenylalanine or tryptophan. Fields, in order: clone size, J gene, D gene, V gene, CDR3 DNA, CDR3 protein. The D gene is left open where the match is weak. For some rows the clone size is stated as once, few or many, or as a class when expanded; others skip it.

NA	TRBJ1-5	TRBD1	TRBV7-2	TGTGCCAGCAGCTCAACAGACAGGGTAGAAGATCAGCCCCAGCATTTT	CASSSTDRVEDQPQHF
NA	TRBJ2-2	TRBD2	TRBV6-5	TGTGCCAGCAGTTACTCGTGGGGGAGGGCGAACACCGGGGAGCTGTTTTTT	CASSYSWGRANTGELFF
NA	TRBJ2-7	TRBD1	TRBV30	TGTGCCTGGTGGAGACCGGACAGGGGGAACCCCTACGAGCAGTACTTC	CAWWRPDRGNPYEQYF
NA	TRBJ2-3	NA	TRBV6-1	TGTGCCAGCAGTACAAGGGGGAGGGCCCGGGTAGCAGATACGCAGTATTTT	CASSTRGRARVADTQYF
few	TRBJ2-1	TRBD2	TRBV14	TGTGCCAGCAGCCCCCGGGTAGCGGGATGGAATGAGCAGTTCTTC	CASSPRVAGWNEQFF
few	TRBJ2-1	NA	TRBV28	TGTGCCAGCATCGGCGGGGGCCCGGGGAATGAGCAGTTCTTC	CASIGGGPGNEQFF
many	TRBJ2-1	NA	TRBV10-3	TGTGCCATCACCGACTACAATGAGCAGTTCTTC	CAITDYNEQFF
NA	TRBJ2-3	NA	TRBV7-2	TGTGCCAGCAGCTTAACTACACTCAGCACAGATACGCAGTATTTT	CASSLTTLSTDTQYF
NA	TRBJ2-5	TRBD2	TRBV28	TGTGCCAGCAGCACTAGCGGGGGGTTGGAGACCCAGTACTTC	CASSTSGGLETQYF
NA	TRBJ1-2	NA	TRBV20-1	TGCAGTGCTAGGGCAGCCAATAACTATGGCTACACCTTC	CSARAANNYGYTF
many	TRBJ2-5	NA	TRBV7-2	TGTGCCAGCAGCCGCAGGGGCTACAATGAGCAGTACTTC	CASSRRGYNEQYF
NA	TRBJ2-1	TRBD2	TRBV11-1	TGTGCCAGCAGCCCAAGGACTAGCGGGGGGAAGGATGAGCAGTTCTTC	CASSPRTSGGKDEQFF
NA	TRBJ2-4	TRBD2	TRBV2	TGTGCCAGCAGTAAACTAGCGGAACTAGCCAAAAACATTCAGTACTTC	CASSKLAELAKNIQYF
NA	TRBJ2-5	TRBD1	TRBV18	TGTGCCAGCTCACTCACTGAACAGGGGGAGCAGTACTTC	CASSLTEQGEQYF
NA	TRBJ2-1	TRBD2	TRBV11-3	TGTGCCAGCAGCTGGGAGGGGTCCCTAACAAATGAGCAGTTCTTC	CASSWEGSLTNEQFF
NA	TRBJ2-2	NA	TRBV27	TGTGCCAGCACCCTAAGCGGGCCCAACACCGGGGAGCTGTTTTTT	CASTLSGPNTGELFF
once	TRBJ2-2	NA	TRBV6-2/TRBV6-3	TGTGCCAGCAGGCCGGTAGGGGCCGGGGAGCTGTTTTTT	CASRPVGAGELFF
few	TRBJ1-2	NA	TRBV20-1	TGCAGTGCTAGAGACAGGGTTGGACTGGGGGGCTACACCTTC	CSARDRVGLGGYTF
few	TRBJ2-2	NA	TRBV7-2	TGTGCCAGCAGTCCAGGACGTCCTAACACCGGGGAGCTGTTTTTT	CASSPGRPNTGELFF
NA	TRBJ2-7	TRBD1	TRBV29-1	TGCAGCGTAGACCCCGGGACAGGGGGCCACGAGCAGTACTTC	CSVDPGTGGHEQYF
NA	TRBJ2-1	TRBD2	TRBV6-2/TRBV6-3	TGTGCCAGCAGTTTCCCACATAGCGGGAGGGCCTCAAATGAGCAGTTCTTC	CASSFPHSGRASNEQFF
NA	TRBJ2-1	NA	TRBV2	TGTGCCAGCAGGGCTGGGCAGGGGGGTTACAATGAGCAGTTCTTC	CASRAGQGGYNEQFF
NA	TRBJ2-5	TRBD2	TRBV7-2	TGTGCCAGCAGCCCTAGCGGGGGGGCCCGGGAGACCCAGTACTTC	CASSPSGGARETQYF
NA	TRBJ2-3	NA	TRBV9	TGTGCCAGCAGTTGGAGGGACGGGTTGACCACAGATACGCAGTATTTT	CASSWRDGLTTDTQYF
NA	TRBJ2-6	TRBD1	TRBV28	TGTGCCAGCAGTTTACTCCCCCCGGGACAGGGAGGCTCTGGGGCCAACGTCCTGACTTTC	CASSLLPPGQGGSGANVLTF
once	TRBJ2-5	NA	TRBV5-1	TGCGCCAGCAACTTGGTAGATCCAGAGACCCAGTACTTC	CASNLVDPETQYF
once	TRBJ2-1	NA	TRBV20-1	TGCAGTGCTAGCGCCGGGAGCTCCTACAATGAGCAGTTCTTC	CSASAGSSYNEQFF
NA	TRBJ2-7	NA	TRBV9	TGTGCCAGCAGCGTATTCGGCGGATACGAGCAGTACTTC	CASSVFGGYEQYF
NA	TRBJ2-7	TRBD2	TRBV6-2/TRBV6-3	TGTGCCAGCAGTTACACAGAGGGACTAGCGGGAGGAGGCTACGAGCAGTACTTC	CASSYTEGLAGGGYEQYF
NA	TRBJ1-5	NA	TRBV6-1	TGTGCCAGCAGTGGATCGTGGGGTGGCAATCAGCCCCAGCATTTT	CASSGSWGGNQPQHF
NA	TRBJ2-5	NA	TRBV7-2	TGTGCCAGCAGCTCCCGAAAAACTTCGGGGGAGACCCAGTACTTC	CASSSRKTSGETQYF
NA	TRBJ2-2	TRBD1	TRBV6-2/TRBV6-3	TGTGCCAGCAGTTGGGGACAGGTGAACACCGGGGAGCTGTTTTTT	CASSWGQVNTGELFF
NA	TRBJ2-5	NA	TRBV3-1	TGTGCCAGCAGCCAAGTACTAGCAGCGGAGACCCAGTACTTC	CASSQVLAAETQYF
NA	TRBJ2-3	TRBD2	TRBV7-8	TGTGCCAGCAGCTTAGGGCGGCTAGCGGGCTTCGGCACAGATACGCAGTATTTT	CASSLGRLAGFGTDTQYF
once	TRBJ2-7	TRBD2	TRBV20-1	TGCAGTGCTGAGGAGCGGGGGAACTCCTACGAGCAGTACTTC	CSAEERGNSYEQYF
NA	TRBJ2-4	NA	TRBV30	TGTGCCTGGAGCGAGCGCAGGTACCAGTACTTC	CAWSERRYQYF
NA	TRBJ2-7	TRBD1	TRBV7-3	TGTGCCAGCAGCTTAACGGGACAGGGTTCCTACGAGCAGTACTTC	CASSLTGQGSYEQYF
NA	TRBJ2-7	NA	TRBV2	TGTGCCAGCAGTGAAGGACAAGCCAACGACGGGCAGTACTTC	CASSEGQANDGQYF
NA	TRBJ2-3	NA	TRBV7-6	TGTGCCAGCAGCTTAGAACAGGGCCGAGATACGCAGTATTTT	CASSLEQGRDTQYF
few	TRBJ2-7	NA	TRBV6-2/TRBV6-3	TGTGCCAGCAGCCGACAGAACGAGCAGTACTTC	CASSRQNEQYF
NA	TRBJ2-3	TRBD1	TRBV5-5	TGTGCCAGCAGCCGTACAGGGGGAGACACAAGAACGCAGTATTTT	CASSRTGGDTRTQYF
NA	TRBJ2-7	TRBD2	TRBV15	TGTGCCACCAGCAGAGATCCAGCGGGAGTCTACGAGCAGTACTTC	CATSRDPAGVYEQYF
NA	TRBJ2-3	NA	TRBV28	TGTGCCAGCAGTCCGGTTGCAGATACGCAGTATTTT	CASSPVADTQYF
NA	TRBJ2-5	NA	TRBV20-1	TGCAGTGGGAGGGGGAGTGGAGAGACCCAGTACTTC	CSGRGSGETQYF
few	TRBJ1-5	NA	TRBV29-1	TGCAGCGTTGAAGATCTCGGGCAGGGACAGCATTTT	CSVEDLGQGQHF
NA	TRBJ1-6	TRBD1	TRBV28	TGTGCCAGCACCACCGCCCAGGGGGGGACCCATAATTCACCCCTCCACTTT	CASTTAQGGTHNSPLHF
NA	TRBJ2-7	NA	TRBV20-1	TGCAGTGTGGCTACGCAATACGAGCAGTACTTC	CSVATQYEQYF
NA	TRBJ2-3	NA	TRBV20-1	TGCAGTGCTATGAACCCCAGGGCTGCTAGCACAGATACGCAGTATTTT	CSAMNPRAASTDTQYF
NA	TRBJ2-1	TRBD2	TRBV20-1	TGCAGTGCTAGTGGGACTAGCGAATACAATGAGCAGTTCTTC	CSASGTSEYNEQFF
many	TRBJ1-2	TRBD1	TRBV20-1	TGCAGTGCTAGCGGGACAGGGGGATCGGGTGGCTACACCTTC	CSASGTGGSGGYTF